Given below is one TCR beta chain in context. Its cognate antigen has yet to be identified. No much larger clonotype is one base removed from it; base qualities were not supplied. V lost 7 bases and J lost 3 bases; the stretch between them is 14 bases long. Taken from cysteine to phenylalanine, the CDR3 has 14 residues. Left in the record is the CDR3 DNA by itself, 42 bases read in frame from the first base. Reading the germline V gene gives CDR1 SGHVS and CDR2 FNYEAQ. The time point label, read with the paper, signifies: baseline before first vaccination. Vaccinee samples were obtained from the UK trials COV001 and COV002, which included a single-blind randomized controlled phase 2/3 trial of AZD1222 (ChAdOx1 nCoV-19) in healthy adults. For TCRbeta chain sequencing, PBMC samples were collected from trial participants at day 0 and at day 28 after the second dose. The sample is drawn from a study of T cell responses to AZD1222 COVID-19 vaccine (dated by TCRdb to the early 2020s). Notes on the research overall: AZD1222 recipients whose second dose came at about 4 weeks and those whose second dose came at about 12 weeks were combined into one group, since spike-specific TCR depth and breadth did not differ between the two schedules. TCR sequencing was performed for more than 230 trial participants, of whom some 200 were given two doses of AZD1222 and roughly 25 were given two doses of MenACWY control vaccine. Trial participants were enrolled by age into subgroups of 18-55, 56-69 and 70-plus years, and approximately 150, 30 and 60 TCR-sequenced participants, respectively, were included in these subgroups.

The paper as a whole reports these results and caveats: The vaccine-associated CD4 TCRs covered the entire spike protein, and the dominant responses fell in regions 160-218 and 743-854. Because no day 14 peak-response samples were available, the repertoires could be characterized only after the peak T cell response. Most participants were white British and females outnumbered males, and the authors suggested that clonal diversity may have been underestimated. Conclusions about previously exposed vaccinees are limited because only a handful of AZD1222 recipients were SARS-CoV-2 seropositive at baseline. After two AZD1222 doses, both the breadth and the depth of spike-specific TCRs were significantly higher than at day 0 and than in MenACWY recipients. In the small 56-69-year group, the increase in depth fell short of significance, most likely because of low power. Reportedly, close to half of the unique spike-specific TCRs recognized epitopes lying outside the regions that are mutated in the B.1.351 and B.1.1.7 variants.

The CDR3 regions of human TCRbeta chains were subjected to immunosequencing. The authors' analysis ran thus. Repertoire TCRs were checked for matches against a reference library of SARS-CoV-2-specific TCRs that had been generated using the MIRA antigen-specificity platform. Breadth was defined as the fraction of unique TCRs that were SARS-CoV-2-associated, and depth was defined as the fraction of total T cells that were SARS-CoV-2-associated. Using the MIRA data, each spike-specific TCR was mapped to the spike region that the TCR reacts to and placed in a CD4 or CD8 class. Log10-transformed breadth and depth values were compared by one-way ANOVA with Sidak's multiple comparisons tests. The clones in this table, taken by TCRdb from immuneACCESS, are in-frame only. Not every clone is retained; where verified, under half of the shortfall comes from an unresolved V gene, and the cause of the rest is unknown. The V and J calls and the clone size are those of that table, but D and trimming were determined from the DNA. The sample table shows under 110,000 clones, and 90% are seen once. Of the sample, about 1.5% is held by the ten largest clones.

The sequencing used peripheral blood, collected on day 0 of AZD1222 vaccination. The TCR was taken from an adult in good health. This receptor chain uses TRBV7-6 and TRBJ2-3; the D assignment is uncertain and may be TRBD1 or TRBD2, with 6 bases supporting each. CDR3 loop: CASTPGAFTDTQYF. The DNA sequence is given as TGTGCCAGCACGCCGGGGGCCTTTACAGATACGCAGTATTTT.